This T cell receptor beta chain was sequenced during a study of T cell responses to AZD1222 COVID-19 vaccine. General study results and limits: Repertoires were collected only later (after the peak T cell response had occurred). Vaccine-related CD4 TCRs covered spike, predominating at 160-218 and 743-854. Donors were largely white British and mainly female; clonal diversity was possibly underestimated.

Pooling was applied to second doses at about 4 or about 12 weeks. This clone turned up a few times. Its antigen is currently unknown. Using immunoSEQ multiplex PCR, the repertoire was profiled, and TCRdb retains in-frame clones only, with some absent. The table has some 140,000 clones, approximately 92% seen once. The CDR3 covers 11 residues. Trimming took off 0 bases at V and 4 bases at J, with 1 base between the two ends. Germline V CDR1 and CDR2: SGHDT, YYEEEE. The source was peripheral blood, collected 28 days after the second AZD1222 dose. The chain is built from TRBV5-6 and TRBJ1-2; D is unresolved. The sequence was collected from an adult who received the AZD1222 COVID-19 vaccine. CDR3 sequence (DNA): TGTGCCAGCAGCTTGGCCTATGGCTACACCTTC. Its translation is CASSLAYGYTF.